The clone carrying this TCR beta chain was observed a few times. In the library, individual cDNA molecules carried attached unique molecular identifiers. TCRdb used MiXCR to reprocess the 5' RACE reads, holding one entry per CDR3 protein. This sample yields tens of thousands of distinct CDR3 sequences, of which less than 9.5% are seen a single time; approximately 4.4% belongs to the top ten. The data are from a study of early T cells in non-severe SARS-CoV-2 infection. The J segment lost 0 bases and the V segment lost 1 base, leaving 7 bases of the junction unmatched. This CDR3 contains 18 residues. The rearrangement links TRBV5-7 to TRBJ2-3; 11 nucleotides match TRBD2. TRBV5-7 is given ORF status, its function remaining uncertain. The sequencing sample was made of whole blood. The receptor's source is an adult who was a healthcare worker with PCR-confirmed SARS-CoV-2 infection or an uninfected control (not recorded which). The CDR3 sequence is CASSLYKTSGASTDTQYF. Written as DNA, the CDR3 is TGTGCCAGCAGCTTGTATAAGACTAGCGGGGCGAGCACAGATACGCAGTATTTT.